A single T cell receptor beta chain is shown here with its context. The antigen remains undetermined. Amplification of TCR beta CDR3 regions was performed using RNA transcripts as template. The HTBI primer set served for first-round RT-PCR of the TCR CDR3. TCRdb used MiXCR to reprocess the multiplex PCR reads, holding one entry per CDR3 protein. The sample shows hundreds of thousands of distinct CDR3 sequences, 15% to 20% of them seen only once. The CDR3 length is 12 residues. V lost 7 bases and J lost 2, with 9 bases in between. The V gene's germline CDR1 is SQVTM and CDR2 ANQGSEA. This sample is part of a study of T cells in Graves' hyperthyroidism and ophthalmopathy. Patients aged 18 to 65 had newly diagnosed hyperthyroidism of under 2 months' duration. In making diagnoses, clinical symptoms, serum thyroxine and TRAb, thyroid ultrasound and orbital computed tomography were all used. Study findings and constraints: Blood also carried most thyroid clonotypes expanded above 0.001.

The chain joins TRBV29-1 to TRBJ2-1; TRBD1 might be the D (5 bases). Sequencing was carried out using blood. This TCR was sampled from a woman aged 45-59 years with Graves' hyperthyroidism that later progressed to Graves' ophthalmopathy. The CDR3, as DNA: TGCAGCGGCCAGACAGCCTACAATGAGCAGTTCTTC. Its translation is CSGQTAYNEQFF.